This T cell receptor (beta chain) was recorded in a study of radiotherapy plus CTLA-4 blockade in lung cancer. Across the whole study: Patients showed objective responses in about 20% of cases and disease control in about 30%. Study conclusions and caveats: Interferon-beta, together with early blood T cell clone dynamics, reportedly best predicted response. Among blood TCR repertoires after radiotherapy plus ipilimumab, tumor-derived clones expanded.

V lost 5 bases to trimming and J lost 0 bases, with 13 bases between them. Germline CDR1 is SEHNR and CDR2 is FQNEAQ (reference sequence). The length of the CDR3 is 15 residues. Each patient with chemo-refractory metastatic non-small-cell lung cancer was treated with focal radiation plus CTLA-4 blockade using ipilimumab. This clone was observed a handful of times. Its cognate antigen is unknown. Sequencing used immunoSEQ multiplex PCR; TCRdb keeps in-frame clones, though not all of them. The table includes some 78,000 clones, around 88% detected once. This material consisted of peripheral blood, taken from a patient treated with radiotherapy plus ipilimumab. This TCR came from a human donor with non-small cell lung cancer who had a partial response to radiotherapy plus ipilimumab. This chain uses TRBV7-9 with TRBJ1-1; D gene unclear. CDR3 sequence reads: CASSTWTRMNTEAFF. The CDR3 nucleotides read TGTGCCAGCAGCACCTGGACTCGGATGAACACTGAAGCTTTCTTT. The full variable domain, completed using reference TRBV7-9 and TRBJ1-1, is DTGVSQNPRHKITKRGQNVTFRCDPISEHNRLYWYRQTLGQGPEFLTYFQNEAQLEKSRLLSDRFSAERPKGSFSTLEIQRTEQGDSAMYLCASSTWTRMNTEAFFGQGTRLTVV.